This T cell receptor (beta chain) was recorded in a study of T cell responses to AZD1222 COVID-19 vaccine. This clone was recorded once. Measured with immunoSEQ multiplex PCR; TCRdb has only the in-frame clones, and not every one. The table shows around 70,000 clones, with about 85% occurring only once. The TCR comes from an adult who received the AZD1222 COVID-19 vaccine. The sample consisted of peripheral blood, taken 28 days after the second AZD1222 dose.

The CDR3 reads CASSLVSLAAPGDTQYF. Here the CDR3 DNA reads TGTGCCAGCAGCTTAGTTAGTTTGGCGGCACCCGGAGATACGCAGTATTTT. This chain links TRBV7-9 with TRBJ2-3; D not resolved. Germline CDR1 reads SEHNR; CDR2 reads FQNEAQ (reference sequence). The CDR3 length is 17 residues. V was cut by 1 base and J by 5 bases, with 19 bases left in between.